These 2 T cell receptor beta chains originate from one sample sequenced in a study of spatial heterogeneity in lung cancer (dated by TCRdb to about 2019). The investigation overall reported the following: The tumor nonsynonymous mutation count correlated with the number of expanded intratumoral alpha and beta TCRs.

Reading the label with the study, this specimen's time point is: sample taken at primary tumor resection. The library relied on 5' RACE. The run used a NextSeq 500. TCRdb trimmed public reads at Q25 via fastp, called clones via MiXCR and kept in-frame beta chains. All rows with the same CDR3 protein become a single entry with the most common DNA and genes. This sample is represented by roughly 6,000 distinct CDR3 sequences; roughly 16% of them were singletons. The ten largest clones capture roughly a tenth of the sample. For these receptors, no antigen is known. This sample comprised lung tumor tissue, obtained at surgery. These receptors all come from a male donor with early-stage non-small cell lung cancer.

V usage is TRBV28 and J usage is TRBJ2-7; D not certain. The ends were cut back, 6 bases at V and 3 bases at J, with 12 bases in the middle. The germline CDR1 and CDR2 sequences are MDHEN and SYDVKM. The CDR3 runs 13 residues. CDR3 nucleotide sequence: TGTGCCAGCAGCCCAGGTGGGGTCTACGAGCAGTACTTC. It specifies CASSPGGVYEQYF.

The V call is TRBV4-2, the J call TRBJ2-4, with 12 positions matching TRBD2. Trimming at V came to 8 bases and at J to 2 bases, leaving 10 bases not matched to a gene. CDR1 and CDR2 from the germline V gene are LGHNA and YNFKEQ. The CDR3 length is 17 residues. CDR3 sequence (DNA): TGTGCCAGCGGGGCTAGCGGGGGGGCTTCGACCAAAAACATTCAGTACTTC. Its protein is CASGASGGASTKNIQYF.